This is a list of T cell receptor beta chains from one sample in a study of blood T cell repertoires in COVID-19. Using immunoSEQ multiplex PCR, the repertoire was profiled, and TCRdb retains in-frame clones only, with some absent. The sample has more than 200,000 clones, 88% seen once. The sequenced sample consisted of PBMCs or T cells enriched from blood (not recorded which). These receptors were collected from a woman in her 30s who had been exposed to COVID-19. The CDR3 runs from the conserved cysteine through the conserved F or W. The order of the fields is clone size, D gene, J gene, V gene, CDR3 DNA, CDR3 protein. A D gene is named only where the DNA matches it firmly. Clone size is given for some rows only: seen once, a few or many times, or a class if the clone is expanded.

>-|-|TRBJ2-2|TRBV9
TGTGCCAGCACCACGGGCGGGACCCCCCACACCGGGGAGCTGTTTTTT
CASTTGGTPHTGELFF
>-|-|TRBJ2-3|TRBV24-1
TGTGCCACCAGTGGCTATATCGGCCCCGGGGGTAGGACAGATACGCAGTATTTT
CATSGYIGPGGRTDTQYF
>-|TRBD2|TRBJ2-1|TRBV9
TGTGCCAGCAGCGTAGTAGGACTAGCGGCCTACAATGAGCAGTTCTTC
CASSVVGLAAYNEQFF
>-|TRBD1|TRBJ2-7|TRBV6-5
TGTGCCAGCAGTTATTTGGGACAGTCAACCTACGAGCAGTACTTC
CASSYLGQSTYEQYF
>few|-|TRBJ1-2|TRBV19
TGTGCCAGTAGACTGGCAGGGAAGGGTACTAACTATGGCTACACCTTC
CASRLAGKGTNYGYTF
>-|-|TRBJ2-1|TRBV7-3
TGTGCCAGCAGCTTAGGACGGACAACCAATGAGCAGTTCTTC
CASSLGRTTNEQFF
>-|-|TRBJ1-1|TRBV19
TGTGCCAGTAGCCACATGCAGAACACTGAAGCTTTCTTT
CASSHMQNTEAFF
>-|-|TRBJ2-2|TRBV5-4
TGTGCCAGCAGCTTGGCCCCTAACCCTTCCCCCGGGGAGCTGTTTTTT
CASSLAPNPSPGELFF
>few|-|TRBJ1-4|TRBV5-1
TGCGCCAGCAGCGTAGGGAGACTAGGTGAAAAACTGTTTTTT
CASSVGRLGEKLFF
>-|-|TRBJ2-7|TRBV19
TGTGCCAGTAGTCCGGACAGTTACGAGCAGTACTTC
CASSPDSYEQYF
>-|-|TRBJ1-2|TRBV2
TGTGCCAGCAGCCTATATGGCTACACCTTC
CASSLYGYTF
>-|TRBD2|TRBJ2-2|TRBV30
TGTGCCTGGTCGGGACTAGCGCCATCCACCGGGGAGCTGTTTTTT
CAWSGLAPSTGELFF
>-|-|TRBJ1-3|TRBV9
TGTGCCAGCAGCGTAGAAGGAGACTCTGGAAACACCATATATTTT
CASSVEGDSGNTIYF
>-|-|TRBJ2-2|TRBV5-1
TGCGCCAGCAGCTTGGAAGTGGGAGGGAACACCGGGGAGCTGTTTTTT
CASSLEVGGNTGELFF
>-|-|TRBJ2-2|TRBV5-1
TGCGCCAGCAGCTTACAGGGTACGAAGACCGGGGAGCTGTTTTTT
CASSLQGTKTGELFF
>-|TRBD1|TRBJ1-2|TRBV29-1
TGCAGCGTTGTTTGGGACAGGGGATTTAGTTCTGGAGGCTACACCTTC
CSVVWDRGFSSGGYTF
>-|-|TRBJ1-3|TRBV13
TGTGCCAGCAGCTTAGAACGGGGAAACACCATATATTTT
CASSLERGNTIYF
>-|TRBD1|TRBJ1-2|TRBV5-6
TGTGCCAGCAGCTTGGCCGGAGACAGGGGAGTTGGCTACACCTTC
CASSLAGDRGVGYTF
>-|TRBD2|TRBJ2-1|TRBV9
TGTGCCAGCAGCGTAGTGTCTAGCGGGTCCTACAATGAGCAGTTCTTC
CASSVVSSGSYNEQFF
>-|-|TRBJ2-7|TRBV21-1
TGTGCCAGCAGCAAACGCGGGAGAAGCTACGAGCAGTACTTC
CASSKRGRSYEQYF
>-|TRBD1|TRBJ1-6|TRBV4-1
TGCGCCAGCAGCCAAGACCGGACAGGGGCTAGGCTTAATTCACCCCTCCACTTT
CASSQDRTGARLNSPLHF
>-|-|TRBJ2-7|TRBV5-1
TGCGCCAGCAGCTTGGAAGTCTCCGGGTACGAGCAGTACTTC
CASSLEVSGYEQYF
>-|TRBD2|TRBJ2-5|TRBV7-7
TGTGCCAGCAGCTCTAGGACGGGAGGAGGGGAGACCCAGTACTTC
CASSSRTGGGETQYF
>few|TRBD2|TRBJ2-1|TRBV30
TGTGCCTGGACTCCTACCCGGGGACTAGTAGGCAATGAGCAGTTCTTC
CAWTPTRGLVGNEQFF
>-|-|TRBJ1-1|TRBV12-5
TGTGCTAGTGGTTTGCCAACAAGACAGAGAAACACTGAAGCTTTCTTT
CASGLPTRQRNTEAFF
>-|-|TRBJ2-1|TRBV7-9
TGTGCCAGCAGCTACGGGACATCCGGCCTTTACAATGAGCAGTTCTTC
CASSYGTSGLYNEQFF
>-|-|TRBJ1-2|TRBV2
TGTGCCAGCAGTGAAGGGACATGGAACCAAGCAAGACATGGCTACACCTTC
CASSEGTWNQARHGYTF
>-|TRBD1|TRBJ2-1|TRBV24-1
TGTGCCACCAGTGAGTCGGGACAGGGAGCCAATGAGCAGTTCTTC
CATSESGQGANEQFF